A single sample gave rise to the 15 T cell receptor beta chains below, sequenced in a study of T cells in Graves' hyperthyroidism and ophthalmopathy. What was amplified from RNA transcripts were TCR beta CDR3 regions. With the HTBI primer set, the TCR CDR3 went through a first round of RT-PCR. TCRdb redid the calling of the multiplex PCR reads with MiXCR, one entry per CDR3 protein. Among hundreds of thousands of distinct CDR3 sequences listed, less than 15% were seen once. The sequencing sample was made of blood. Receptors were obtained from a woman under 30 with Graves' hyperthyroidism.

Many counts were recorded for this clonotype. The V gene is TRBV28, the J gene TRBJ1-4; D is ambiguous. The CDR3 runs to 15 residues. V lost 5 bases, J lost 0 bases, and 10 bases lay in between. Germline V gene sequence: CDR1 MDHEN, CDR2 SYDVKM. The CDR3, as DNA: TGTGCCAGCAGTCAGGCTACCGCAACTAATGAAAAACTGTTTTTT. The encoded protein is CASSQATATNEKLFF.

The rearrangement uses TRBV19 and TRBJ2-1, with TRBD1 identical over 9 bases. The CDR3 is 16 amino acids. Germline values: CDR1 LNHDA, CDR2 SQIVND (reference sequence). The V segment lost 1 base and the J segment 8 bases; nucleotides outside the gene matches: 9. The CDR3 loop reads CASSIGRTGVFDEQFF. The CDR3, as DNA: TGTGCCAGTAGTATAGGCCGGACAGGGGTCTTCGATGAGCAGTTCTTC.

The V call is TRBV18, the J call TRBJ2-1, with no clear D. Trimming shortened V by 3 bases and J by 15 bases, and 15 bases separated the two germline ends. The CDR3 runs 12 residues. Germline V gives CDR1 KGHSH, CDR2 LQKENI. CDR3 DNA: TGTGCCAGCTCACCCTTGAGGCGCACGCCGTTCTTC. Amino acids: CASSPLRRTPFF. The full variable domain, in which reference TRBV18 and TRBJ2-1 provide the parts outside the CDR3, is NAGVMQNPRHLVRRRGQEARLRCSPMKGHSHVYWYRQLPEEGLKFMVYLQKENIIDESGMPKERFSAEFPKEGPSILRIQQVVRGDSAAYFCASSPLRRTPFFGPGTRLTVL.

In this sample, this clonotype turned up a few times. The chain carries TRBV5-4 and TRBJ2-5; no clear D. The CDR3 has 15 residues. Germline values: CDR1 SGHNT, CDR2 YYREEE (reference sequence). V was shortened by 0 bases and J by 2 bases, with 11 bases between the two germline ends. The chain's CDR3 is CASSLVSSRQETQYF. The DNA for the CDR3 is TGTGCCAGCAGCTTGGTTTCTTCCCGGCAAGAGACCCAGTACTTC.

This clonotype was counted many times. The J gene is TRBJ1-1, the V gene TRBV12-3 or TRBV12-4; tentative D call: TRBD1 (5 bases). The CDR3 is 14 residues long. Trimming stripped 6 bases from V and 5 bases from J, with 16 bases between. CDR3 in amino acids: CASSPRGKRTEAFF. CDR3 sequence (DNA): TGTGCCAGCAGCCCTCGGGGCAAGAGGACTGAAGCTTTCTTT.

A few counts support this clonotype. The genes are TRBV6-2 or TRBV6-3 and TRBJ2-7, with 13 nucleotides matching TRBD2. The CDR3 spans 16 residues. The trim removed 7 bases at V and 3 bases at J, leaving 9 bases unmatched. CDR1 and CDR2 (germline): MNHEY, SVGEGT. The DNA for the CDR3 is TGTGCCAGCACGCAAGGACTAGCGGGAGTTCTCTACGAGCAGTACTTC. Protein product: CASTQGLAGVLYEQYF.

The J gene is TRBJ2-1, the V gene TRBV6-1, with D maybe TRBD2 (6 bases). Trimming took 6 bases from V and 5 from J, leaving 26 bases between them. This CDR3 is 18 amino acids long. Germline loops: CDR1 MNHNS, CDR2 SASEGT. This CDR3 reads CASRPFSYSGTGDNEQFF. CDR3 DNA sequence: TGTGCCAGCAGGCCTTTCTCCTACTCCGGGACTGGAGACAATGAGCAGTTCTTC.

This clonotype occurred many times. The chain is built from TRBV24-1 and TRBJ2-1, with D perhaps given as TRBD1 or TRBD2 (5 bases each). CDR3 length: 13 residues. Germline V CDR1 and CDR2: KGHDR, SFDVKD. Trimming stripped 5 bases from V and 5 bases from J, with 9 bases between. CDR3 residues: CATSGDPNNEQFF. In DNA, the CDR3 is TGTGCCACCAGTGGGGACCCGAACAATGAGCAGTTCTTC.

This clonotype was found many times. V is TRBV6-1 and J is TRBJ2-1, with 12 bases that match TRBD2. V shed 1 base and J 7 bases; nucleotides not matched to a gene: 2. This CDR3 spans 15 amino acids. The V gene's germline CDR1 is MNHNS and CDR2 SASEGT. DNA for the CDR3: TGTGCCAGCAGTGAAGGACTAGCGGGAGTGAATGAGCAGTTCTTC. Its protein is CASSEGLAGVNEQFF.

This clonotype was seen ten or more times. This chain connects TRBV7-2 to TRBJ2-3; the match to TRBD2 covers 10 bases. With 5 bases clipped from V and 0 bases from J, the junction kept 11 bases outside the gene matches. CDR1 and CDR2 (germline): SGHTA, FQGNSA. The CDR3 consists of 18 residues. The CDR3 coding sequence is TGTGCCAGCAGCCCGAATAGCGGGAGGCGGAGTAGCACAGATACGCAGTATTTT. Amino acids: CASSPNSGRRSSTDTQYF.

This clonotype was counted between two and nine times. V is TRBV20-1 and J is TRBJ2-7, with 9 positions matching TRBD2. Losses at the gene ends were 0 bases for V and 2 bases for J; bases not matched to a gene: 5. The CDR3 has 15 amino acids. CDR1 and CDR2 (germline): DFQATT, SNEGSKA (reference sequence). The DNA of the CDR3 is TGCAGTGCTAGAGATCTCCTAGCGGGAACCTACGAGCAGTACTTC. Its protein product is CSARDLLAGTYEQYF.

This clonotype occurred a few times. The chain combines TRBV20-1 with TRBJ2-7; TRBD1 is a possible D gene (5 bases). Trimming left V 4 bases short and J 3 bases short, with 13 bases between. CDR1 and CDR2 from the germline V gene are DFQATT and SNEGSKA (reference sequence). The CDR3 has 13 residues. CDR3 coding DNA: TGCAGTGCTAATCACCCAGGGATCTACGAGCAGTACTTC. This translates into CSANHPGIYEQYF.

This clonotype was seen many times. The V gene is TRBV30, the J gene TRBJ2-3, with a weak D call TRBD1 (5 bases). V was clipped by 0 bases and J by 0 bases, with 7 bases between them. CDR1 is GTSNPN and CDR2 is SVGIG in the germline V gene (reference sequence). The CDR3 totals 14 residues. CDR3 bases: TGTGCCTGGAGTGTAGGGGCCAGCACAGATACGCAGTATTTT. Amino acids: CAWSVGASTDTQYF. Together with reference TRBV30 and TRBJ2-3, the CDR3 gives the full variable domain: SQTIHQWPATLVQPVGSPLSLECTVEGTSNPNLYWYRQAAGRGLQLLFYSVGIGQISSEVPQNLSASRPQDRQFILSSKKLLLSDSGFYLCAWSVGASTDTQYFGPGTRLTVL.

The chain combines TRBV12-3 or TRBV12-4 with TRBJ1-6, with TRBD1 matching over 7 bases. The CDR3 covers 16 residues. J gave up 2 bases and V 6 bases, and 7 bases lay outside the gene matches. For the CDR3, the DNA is TGTGCCAGCAGGGAGACCGGGACAGCCTATAATTCACCCCTCCACTTT. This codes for CASRETGTAYNSPLHF.

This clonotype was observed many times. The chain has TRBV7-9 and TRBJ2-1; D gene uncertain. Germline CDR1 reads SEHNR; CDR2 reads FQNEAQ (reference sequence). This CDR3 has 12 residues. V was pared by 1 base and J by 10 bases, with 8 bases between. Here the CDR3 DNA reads TGTGCCAGCAGCTTAGGGGGTGGGGAGCAGTTCTTC. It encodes CASSLGGGEQFF.